This T cell receptor (beta chain) was captured by sequencing in a study of radiotherapy plus CTLA-4 blockade in lung cancer. Whole-study context: Objective responses emerged in over 15% of patients, and roughly 28% attained disease control. Study findings and constraints: Early shifts in blood T cell clones, with interferon-beta, reportedly predicted response best. TCR clones of tumor origin grew in blood after radiotherapy plus ipilimumab.

Sequencing used immunoSEQ multiplex PCR; TCRdb keeps in-frame clones, though not all of them. Among 80,000 or so clones listed, 60% to 85% were seen once. With ipilimumab providing CTLA-4 blockade, focal radiation was administered to patients who had chemo-refractory metastatic non-small-cell lung cancer. Turning to this clone: Its specificity is unknown.

V lost 4 bases and J lost 8, with 29 bases in between. This CDR3 has 18 amino acids. Germline assignment: CDR1 MDHEN and CDR2 SYDVKM. The TCR sequence derives from a human donor with non-small cell lung cancer who had a partial response to radiotherapy plus ipilimumab. Some clones in this sample may be carry-over from other donors' samples. The V and J genes are TRBV28 and TRBJ1-2; a weak D match, TRBD1 (6 bases). The sample consisted of peripheral blood, taken from a patient treated with radiotherapy plus ipilimumab. CDR3 protein: CASSYLLGQHSLLSGYTF. DNA for the CDR3: TGTGCCAGCAGTTATTTGCTAGGACAGCACTCCCTGCTTTCCGGCTACACCTTC.